The rows below give T cell receptor beta chains drawn from one sample of a study of brain T cells in children with intractable seizures. TCRdb's table, derived via immunoSEQ multiplex PCR, lists solely in-frame clones and lacks some. Of 50,000 to 75,000 clones listed, 90% to 96% are singletons. This specimen consisted of peripheral blood, obtained at surgery. All receptors come from a boy under two years old with focal cortical dysplasia and intractable seizures. The CDR3 runs from the conserved cysteine through the conserved F or W. A D gene is named only where the DNA matches it firmly. Only some rows state a clone size, as once, few, many or a class for expanded clones.

size,V,D,J,DNA,CDR3
-,TRBV28,TRBD2,TRBJ2-1,TGTGCCAGCAGTTTATCCGGACTAGCGGGATTCGATAATGAGCAGTTCTTC,CASSLSGLAGFDNEQFF
-,TRBV11-2,TRBD1,TRBJ1-2,TGTGCCAGCAGCTTAGGGTGGGACAGGGGTGGCTACACCTTC,CASSLGWDRGGYTF
-,TRBV4-3,-,TRBJ2-2,TGCGCCAGCAGCCTATACGGGGGGACAGAGAACACCGGGGAGCTGTTTTTT,CASSLYGGTENTGELFF
-,TRBV9,-,TRBJ2-2,TGTGCCAGCAGCGTACGTGGGACTGCTAACACCGGGGAGCTGTTTTTT,CASSVRGTANTGELFF
-,TRBV14,-,TRBJ2-5,TGTGCCAGCAGCGGGGTGGAGGCTTGGGAGACCCAGTACTTC,CASSGVEAWETQYF
-,TRBV7-3,TRBD2,TRBJ2-1,TGTGCCAGCAGCTCACCGACTAGCGGGAGAATAATCTTC,CASSSPTSGRIIF
few,TRBV7-9,-,TRBJ1-1,TGTGCCAGCAGCTTAGCCGGGGGTTCGAACACTGAAGCTTTCTTT,CASSLAGGSNTEAFF
-,TRBV27,TRBD1,TRBJ1-4,TGTGCCAGCAGACCTCAGGGGGAAAGTGAAAAACTGTTTTTT,CASRPQGESEKLFF
once,TRBV2,-,TRBJ2-2,TGTGCCAAGGGGACTTTGAACACCGGGGAGCTGTTTTTT,CAKGTLNTGELFF
-,TRBV27,TRBD1,TRBJ1-1,TGTGCCAGCAGTTTGGGGACAGGGTGGACTGAAGCTTTCTTT,CASSLGTGWTEAFF
-,TRBV10-2,-,TRBJ1-4,TGCGCCAGCAGGTGGGACAATTCGGATGAAAAACTGTTTTTT,CASRWDNSDEKLFF
-,TRBV4-1,-,TRBJ2-2,TGCGCCAGCAGCCAAGATTGGCCCTTATTTAACACCGGGGAGCTGTTTTTT,CASSQDWPLFNTGELFF
once,TRBV27,TRBD1,TRBJ1-2,TGTGCCAGCAGCAAGACGACAGGGTTTGGTGGCTACACCTTC,CASSKTTGFGGYTF
-,TRBV7-7,-,TRBJ1-6,TGTGCCAGCAGCAAACGACGGACAGATCGTAATTCACCCCTCCACTTT,CASSKRRTDRNSPLHF
-,TRBV19,-,TRBJ1-1,TGTGCCAGTAGTATAGATGACAGAATGAACACTGAAGCTTTCTTT,CASSIDDRMNTEAFF
-,TRBV7-2,-,TRBJ2-5,TGTGCCAGCAGCCCCAGCGGAGAGACCCAGTACTTC,CASSPSGETQYF
-,TRBV5-1,TRBD1,TRBJ1-1,TGCGCCAGCAGCAACGAACAGGGGGCAGTCAACACTGAAGCTTTCTTT,CASSNEQGAVNTEAFF
-,TRBV18,-,TRBJ1-1,TGTGCCAGCTCACCAGGGACTGAAGCTTTCTTT,CASSPGTEAFF